This T cell receptor beta chain came from a study of cytomegalovirus exposure and HLA in healthy donors. Study observations and caveats: In an earlier analysis, productive rearrangement rates for most beta V segments clustered near 87% or 30%.

A note on this clone: Its antigen is still unknown.

The PCR ran on 60 Vbeta and 13 Jbeta primers. Clones were read by immunoSEQ multiplex PCR, and TCRdb kept only the in-frame ones, dropping some. The sample includes over 110,000 clones, about four fifths seen only once; the top ten take roughly 6%. Healthy people donating bone marrow made up the donors. Trimming removed 8 bases at V and 3 bases at J, with 17 bases between. Germline V gene sequence: CDR1 MNHNS, CDR2 SASEGT. The length of the CDR3 is 14 residues. The genes are TRBV6-1 and TRBJ2-7; D is perhaps TRBD1 (5 bases). Material for sequencing was PBMCs. The receptor was isolated from a woman in her 40s in good health and CMV-seropositive. The CDR3 region is CASVTGGSLYEQYF. CDR3 coding DNA: TGTGCCAGCGTAACAGGTGGCTCCCTCTACGAGCAGTACTTC.